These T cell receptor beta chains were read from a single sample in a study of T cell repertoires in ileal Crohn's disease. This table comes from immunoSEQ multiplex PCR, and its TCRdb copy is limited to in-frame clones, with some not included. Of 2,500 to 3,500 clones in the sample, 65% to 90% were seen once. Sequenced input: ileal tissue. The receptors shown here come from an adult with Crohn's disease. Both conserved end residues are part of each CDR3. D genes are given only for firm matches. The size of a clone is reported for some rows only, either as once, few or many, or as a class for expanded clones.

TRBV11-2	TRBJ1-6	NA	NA	TGTGCCAGCAGCTTCGGGGACGGTTCACCCCTCCACTTT	CASSFGDGSPLHF
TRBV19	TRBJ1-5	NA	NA	TGTGCCAGTAGTCCCCCCCCGAGGGGGGTGGGTCAGCCCCAGCATTTT	CASSPPPRGVGQPQHF
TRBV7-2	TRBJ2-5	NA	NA	TGTGCCAGCAGCCCTAGACCCCAAGAGACCCAGTACTTC	CASSPRPQETQYF
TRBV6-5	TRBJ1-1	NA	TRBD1	TGTGCCAGCAGTTACGGGACAGGGAAGGCTGAAGCTTTCTTT	CASSYGTGKAEAFF
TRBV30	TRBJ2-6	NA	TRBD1	TGTGCCTCTGGGACAGGATTCAATTCTGGGGCCAACGTCCTGACTTTC	CASGTGFNSGANVLTF
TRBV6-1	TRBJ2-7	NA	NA	TGTGCCAGCAGTGACGACAGCCCCTACGAGCAGTACTTC	CASSDDSPYEQYF
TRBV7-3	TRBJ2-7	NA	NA	TGTGCCAGCAGCTTAAAACAAGGGTACGAGCAGTACTTC	CASSLKQGYEQYF
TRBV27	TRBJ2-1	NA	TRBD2	TGTGCCAGCAGCTTTGGCGGGACTATTGAGCAGTTCTTC	CASSFGGTIEQFF
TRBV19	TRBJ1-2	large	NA	TGTGCCAGTAGTATAGAGGAGGGTGGTTACTCCTATGGCTACACCTTC	CASSIEEGGYSYGYTF
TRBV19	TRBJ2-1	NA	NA	TGTGCCAGTAGTATGGGGGGCCTCCTCAATGAGCAGTTCTTC	CASSMGGLLNEQFF
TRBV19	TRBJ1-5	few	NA	TGTGCCAGTAGTATAGGCTACAGCAATCAGCCCCAGCATTTT	CASSIGYSNQPQHF
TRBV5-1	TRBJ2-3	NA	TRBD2	TGCGCCAGCTCAGCGGGGGGCCGAGATACGCAGTATTTT	CASSAGGRDTQYF
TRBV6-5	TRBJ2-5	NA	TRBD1	TGTGCCAGCAGACGACGGGACAGGTTTCAAGAGACCCAGTACTTC	CASRRRDRFQETQYF
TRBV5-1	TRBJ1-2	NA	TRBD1	TGCGCCAGCAGCACCCAGGGGGCCGGCTATGGCTACACCTTC	CASSTQGAGYGYTF
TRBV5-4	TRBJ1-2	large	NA	TGTGCCAGCAGCTTGAAACCTAACTATGGCTACACCTTC	CASSLKPNYGYTF
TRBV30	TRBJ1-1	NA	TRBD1	TGTGCCTGGAGCCCCAAGCCCCATTCGACAGGGGCGGTCACTGAAGCTTTCTTT	CAWSPKPHSTGAVTEAFF
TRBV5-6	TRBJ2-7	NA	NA	TGTGCCAGCAGCTTTGACGGCTCCTACGAGCAGTACTTC	CASSFDGSYEQYF
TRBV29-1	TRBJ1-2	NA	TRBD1	TGCAGCGTTGAAGCGACAGGGGCCTGGGGTGGCTACACCTTC	CSVEATGAWGGYTF
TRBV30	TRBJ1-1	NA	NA	TGTGCCTGGAGCGATGACCTGAACACTGAAGCTTTCTTT	CAWSDDLNTEAFF
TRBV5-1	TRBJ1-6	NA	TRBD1	TGCGCCAGCAGCTTGTCCGGACAGGGGTATAATTCACCCCTCCACTTT	CASSLSGQGYNSPLHF
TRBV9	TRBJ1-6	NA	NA	TGTGCCAGCAGCGTAGCCAGGGGAAATTCACCCCTCCACTTT	CASSVARGNSPLHF
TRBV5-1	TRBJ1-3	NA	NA	TGCGCCAGCAGATACGGAGAGTCTGGAAACACCATATATTTT	CASRYGESGNTIYF
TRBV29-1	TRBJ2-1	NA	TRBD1	TGCAGCGTTGAAGGGACAGGAGAAGTGTTTGTAGAATCCTACAATGAGCAGTTCTTC	CSVEGTGEVFVESYNEQFF
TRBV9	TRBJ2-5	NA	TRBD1	TGTGCCAGCAGCGCGGGGACAGGGGGCCTAGAGACCCAGTACTTC	CASSAGTGGLETQYF
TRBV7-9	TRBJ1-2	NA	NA	TGTGCCAGCAGCCCCTCGGGAGGGAACTATGGCTACACCTTC	CASSPSGGNYGYTF
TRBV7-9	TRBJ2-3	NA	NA	TGTGCCAGCAGCTTAGGGGGTAGGGACACAGATACGCAGTATTTT	CASSLGGRDTDTQYF
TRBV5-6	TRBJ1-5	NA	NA	TGTGCCAGCAGCTTTTGGGGGGTTGCCGCTCAGCCCCAGCATTTT	CASSFWGVAAQPQHF
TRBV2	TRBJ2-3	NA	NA	TGTGCCAGCAGTGAATTTCCAGATACGCAGTATTTT	CASSEFPDTQYF
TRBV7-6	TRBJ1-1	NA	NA	TGTGCCAGCAGCTTAAGCAGGGATAGGATGAACACTGAAGCTTTCTTT	CASSLSRDRMNTEAFF
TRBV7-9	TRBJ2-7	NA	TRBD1	TGTGCCAGCAGCGCTAGCTCAGGACAGGAAGGCTCCTACGAGCAGTACTTC	CASSASSGQEGSYEQYF